These T cell receptor beta chains were read from a single sample in a study of tumor-infiltrating lymphocytes in primary liver carcinoma. From the multiplex PCR reads, TCRdb called clonotypes with MiXCR, one entry per CDR3 protein. The sample lists about 74,000 distinct CDR3 sequences, almost 70% occurring once. The source material was liver tumor tissue from sampling region 4. All receptors come from a middle-aged man with primary liver carcinoma and hepatitis B virus infection. Each CDR3 is given with its conserved first and last residue. D genes are given only for firm matches. Not all rows give a size; the values are once, few, many and, for expanded clones, a class.

clone size	D gene	V gene	J gene	CDR3 DNA	CDR3 protein
-	-	TRBV7-9	TRBJ2-1	TGTGCCAGCAGCTTAGTAGGCGGGGGCGAGAATGAGCAGTTCTTC	CASSLVGGGENEQFF
many	-	TRBV10-2	TRBJ2-1	TGCGCCAGCAGTGAGTCCGGTGTCGGGCACGGTGAGCAGTTCTTC	CASSESGVGHGEQFF
-	-	TRBV29-1	TRBJ2-1	TGCGGCGTTGACCGGGACTGGCGAGAGCAATTCTTC	CGVDRDWREQFF
-	TRBD1	TRBV2	TRBJ1-6	TGTGCCTCCTTACAGGGGGAAGTTTCATCCCTCCACTTT	CASLQGEVSSLHF
-	-	TRBV11-2	TRBJ2-7	TGTGCCAGCAGCTCTACGAGGGGCTGGAGGTACGAGCAGTACTTC	CASSSTRGWRYEQYF
many	TRBD1	TRBV7-9	TRBJ1-5	TGTGCCAGCAGCTTTCCGGACAGGGGGGCGAATCAGCCCCAGCATTTT	CASSFPDRGANQPQHF
many	-	TRBV10-3	TRBJ2-7	TGTGCCATCAGTGCCAGGCAGGGGAAGCACGAGCAGTACTTC	CAISARQGKHEQYF
-	-	TRBV5-6	TRBJ1-1	TGTGCCAGTAGCGGAGGGGACGGAATGAACATTGAAGCCTTCTTT	CASSGGDGMNIEAFF
-	-	TRBV6-5	TRBJ1-1	TGTGCCAGGAGTTACGGAGGAGTGAACACTGAAACTTTCTTT	CARSYGGVNTETFF
-	-	TRBV12-3/TRBV12-4	TRBJ2-2	TGTGTCAGCAGTTTTCAGAACACCGGGGAGCTGTCTTTT	CVSSFQNTGELSF
-	-	TRBV11-2	TRBJ2-7	TGTGCCATCCTCCTGTGGGGCGAGCAGTACTTC	CAILLWGEQYF